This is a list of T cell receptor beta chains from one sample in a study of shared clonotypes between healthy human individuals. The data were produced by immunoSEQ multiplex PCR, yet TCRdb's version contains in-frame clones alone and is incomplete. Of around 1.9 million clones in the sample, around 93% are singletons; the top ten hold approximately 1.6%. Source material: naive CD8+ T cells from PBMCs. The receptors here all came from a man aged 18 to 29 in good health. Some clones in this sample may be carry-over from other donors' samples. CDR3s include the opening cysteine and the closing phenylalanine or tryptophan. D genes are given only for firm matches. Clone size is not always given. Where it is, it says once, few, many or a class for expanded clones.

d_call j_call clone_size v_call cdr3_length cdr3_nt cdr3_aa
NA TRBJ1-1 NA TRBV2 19 TGTGCCAGCAGTGAAGCGCTTCGGGGGGCGGGGAGCATGAACACTGAAGCTTTCTTT CASSEALRGAGSMNTEAFF
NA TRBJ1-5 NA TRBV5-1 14 TGCGCCAGCAGCTCGGGGGACCCTACACAGCCCCAGCATTTT CASSSGDPTQPQHF
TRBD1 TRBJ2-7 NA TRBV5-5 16 TGTGCCAGCAGCTTGGTGGGGACAGGGGGGATCTACGAGCAGTACTTC CASSLVGTGGIYEQYF
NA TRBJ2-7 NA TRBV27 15 TGTGCCAGCAGTTTAAACGGACGGGGCCTCTACGAGCAGTACTTC CASSLNGRGLYEQYF
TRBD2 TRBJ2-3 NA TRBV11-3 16 TGTGCCAGCAGCTCTTCGGGAGGGTGGGCCACAGATACGCAGTATTTT CASSSSGGWATDTQYF
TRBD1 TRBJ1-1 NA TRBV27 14 TGTGCCAGCAGACTCACAGGGGGCCGCACTGAAGCTTTCTTT CASRLTGGRTEAFF
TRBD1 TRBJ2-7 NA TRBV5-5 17 TGTGCCAGCAGCTGGCAACCGCCGACAGGGCTGAAGTACGAGCAGTACTTC CASSWQPPTGLKYEQYF
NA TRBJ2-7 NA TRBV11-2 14 TGTGCCAGCAGCTTCGGGTTCAGCTCCTACGAGCAGTACTTC CASSFGFSSYEQYF
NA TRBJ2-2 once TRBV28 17 TGTGCCAGCAGTTTTTTCCCCGCCCCGACAGAGGCCGGGGAGCTGTTTTTT CASSFFPAPTEAGELFF
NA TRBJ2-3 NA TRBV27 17 TGTGCCAGCAGTTCAGGGAAAGTGATCACTAGCACAGATACGCAGTATTTT CASSSGKVITSTDTQYF
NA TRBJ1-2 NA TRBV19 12 TGTGCCAGCAAGGAGGGCCACTATGGCTACACCTTC CASKEGHYGYTF
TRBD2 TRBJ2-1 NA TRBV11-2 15 TGTGCCAGCAGCCCAGAGGGAGGGCAGTGGAATGAGCAGTTCTTC CASSPEGGQWNEQFF
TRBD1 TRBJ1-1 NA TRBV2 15 TGTGCCAGCAGTGAATTGAGACAGGGGAACACTGAAGCTTTCTTT CASSELRQGNTEAFF
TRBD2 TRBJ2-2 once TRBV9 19 TGTGCCAGCAGCACTAGGACTAGCGGGCCTCCTACGAACACCGGGGAGCTGTTTTTT CASSTRTSGPPTNTGELFF
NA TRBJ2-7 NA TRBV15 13 TGTGCCACCAGCTTTGGACTGGGATACGAGCAGTACTTC CATSFGLGYEQYF
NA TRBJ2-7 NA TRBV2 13 TGTGCCAGCAGGCTTGCGAGGGGTTACGAGCAGTACTTC CASRLARGYEQYF
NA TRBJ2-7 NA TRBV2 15 TGTGCCAGCAGTGTAATATGGCAGGGCCTTGGCGAGCAGTACTTC CASSVIWQGLGEQYF
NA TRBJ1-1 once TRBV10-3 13 TGTGCCATCAGTGAGCGGGGGGAGACTGAAGCTTTCTTT CAISERGETEAFF
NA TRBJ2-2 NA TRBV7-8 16 TGTGCCAGCAGCTTATTTCTGCGGGAGAACACCGGGGAGCTGTTTTTT CASSLFLRENTGELFF
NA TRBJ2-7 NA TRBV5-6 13 TGTGCCAGCAGCTTGGCGTCAGGGTTCGAGCAGTACTTC CASSLASGFEQYF
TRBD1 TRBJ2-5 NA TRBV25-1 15 TGTGCCAGCAGTACTACCGACAGGGTGGGGGAGACCCAGTACTTC CASSTTDRVGETQYF
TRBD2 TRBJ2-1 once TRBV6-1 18 TGTGCCAGCAGTGAAGTTCGCGGGAGTTACTCCTCCTACAATGAGCAGTTCTTC CASSEVRGSYSSYNEQFF
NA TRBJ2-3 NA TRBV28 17 TGTGCCAGCAGCCCTAGAGAGCGGGTCCTATACACAGATACGCAGTATTTT CASSPRERVLYTDTQYF
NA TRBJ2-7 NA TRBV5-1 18 TGCGCCAGCAGCTTAAAAGGATCCGGGACCAAGAATATCTACGAGCAGTACTTC CASSLKGSGTKNIYEQYF
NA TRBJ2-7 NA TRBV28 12 TGTGCCAGCAGCCCGCGTGCCTACGAGCAGTACTTC CASSPRAYEQYF
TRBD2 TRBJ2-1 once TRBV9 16 TGTGCCAGCAGCGTCGAGGGACTAGCGGGGGGTAATGAGCAGTTCTTC CASSVEGLAGGNEQFF
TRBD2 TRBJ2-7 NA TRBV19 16 TGTGCCAGTAGTATAGATCCGGGACTAGCGGGCTACGAGCAGTACTTC CASSIDPGLAGYEQYF
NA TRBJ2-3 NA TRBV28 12 TGTGCCAGCAGTGACTTCACAGATACGCAGTATTTT CASSDFTDTQYF
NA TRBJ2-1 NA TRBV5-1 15 TGCGCCAGCAGCTTGGTAGAATACCTACGGAATGAGCAGTTCTTC CASSLVEYLRNEQFF
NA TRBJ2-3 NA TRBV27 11 TGTGCCAGCAGGGGGGGCGGTACGCAGTATTTT CASRGGGTQYF
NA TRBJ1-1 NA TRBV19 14 TGTGCCAGTAGTTTAGGACGGGTGAACACTGAAGCTTTCTTT CASSLGRVNTEAFF
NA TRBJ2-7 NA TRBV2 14 TGTGCCAGCAGTGAATTCGGCGCGGGGTGGGAGCAGTACTTC CASSEFGAGWEQYF
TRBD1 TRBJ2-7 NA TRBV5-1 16 TGCGCCAGCAGCTTGGACAGGGGAGATAATTTATACGAGCAGTACTTC CASSLDRGDNLYEQYF
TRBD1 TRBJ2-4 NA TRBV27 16 TGTGCCAGCAGTTCGACCAGGTCAGGGGGCATGGACATTCAGTACTTC CASSSTRSGGMDIQYF
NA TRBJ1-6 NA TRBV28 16 TGTGCCAGCAGTTTCCTACAGTACGCCATTAATTCACCCCTCCACTTT CASSFLQYAINSPLHF
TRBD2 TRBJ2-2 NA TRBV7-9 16 TGTGCCAGCACCCCACGCCGCGGGAGGGACCCCGGGGAGCTGTTTTTT CASTPRRGRDPGELFF
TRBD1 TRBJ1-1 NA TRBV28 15 TGTGCCAGCAGATTTCAGGGGACAAGGACAGGTGAAGCTTTCTTT CASRFQGTRTGEAFF
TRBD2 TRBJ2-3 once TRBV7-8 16 TGTGCCAGCAGCTTAGTAGCGGGACCGAGCACAGATACGCAGTATTTT CASSLVAGPSTDTQYF
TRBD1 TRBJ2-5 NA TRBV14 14 TGTGCCAGCAGCCCATACAGGGGCCGGGAGACCCAGTACTTC CASSPYRGRETQYF
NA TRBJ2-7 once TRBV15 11 TGTGCCACCAGCAGAGCCTACGAGCAGTACTTC CATSRAYEQYF